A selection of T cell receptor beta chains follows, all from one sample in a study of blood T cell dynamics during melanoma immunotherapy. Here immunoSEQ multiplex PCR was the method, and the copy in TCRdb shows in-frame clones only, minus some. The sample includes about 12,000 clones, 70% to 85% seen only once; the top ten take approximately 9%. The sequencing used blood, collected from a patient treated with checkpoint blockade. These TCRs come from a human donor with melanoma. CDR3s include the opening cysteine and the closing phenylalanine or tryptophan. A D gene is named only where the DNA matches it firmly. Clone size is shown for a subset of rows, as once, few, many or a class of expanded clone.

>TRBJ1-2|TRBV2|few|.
TGTGCCAGCAGTGAATCCGACTATGGCTACACCTTC
CASSESDYGYTF
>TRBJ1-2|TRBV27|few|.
TGTGCCAGCAGTCCCGATGGTAACTATGGCTACACCTTC
CASSPDGNYGYTF
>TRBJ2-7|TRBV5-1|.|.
TGCGCCAGCAGCCCACTGAGCTCCTACGAGCAGTACTTC
CASSPLSSYEQYF
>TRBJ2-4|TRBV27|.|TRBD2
TGTGCCAGCAGTTTCCGGACTAGCGGGATATTAGGCAAAAACATTCAGTACTTC
CASSFRTSGILGKNIQYF
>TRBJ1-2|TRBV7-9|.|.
TGTGCCAGCAGCGGCAAGGGGAATAGGAATGGCTACACCTTC
CASSGKGNRNGYTF
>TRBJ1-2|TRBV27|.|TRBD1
TGTGCCAGCAGTTTATCCCCCGGGACAGGGGCGGATGGCTACACCTTC
CASSLSPGTGADGYTF
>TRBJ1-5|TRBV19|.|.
TGTGCCAGTAGTATAGCTAATCAGCCCCAGCATTTT
CASSIANQPQHF
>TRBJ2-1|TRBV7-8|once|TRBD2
TGTGCCAGCAGCTTACTAGCGGGAGGGTCTGAGCAGTTCTTC
CASSLLAGGSEQFF
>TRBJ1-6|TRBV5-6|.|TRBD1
TGTGCCAGCAGCTCTTTAACAGGGGGCGATTCACCCCTCCACTTT
CASSSLTGGDSPLHF
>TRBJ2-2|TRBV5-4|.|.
TGTGCCAGCAGCTTCCAGGGAGGCGGGGAGCTGTTTTTT
CASSFQGGGELFF
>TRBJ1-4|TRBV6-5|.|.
TGTGCCAGCAGGAGGGACGGAAATACTAATGAAAAACTGTTTTTT
CASRRDGNTNEKLFF
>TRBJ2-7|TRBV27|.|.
TGTGCCAGCAGGCCGGGGCGGACTACCTACGAGCAGTACTTC
CASRPGRTTYEQYF
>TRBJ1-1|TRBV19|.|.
TGTGCCAGTAGCCGGATAGACCGAATGAACACTGAAGCTTTCTTT
CASSRIDRMNTEAFF
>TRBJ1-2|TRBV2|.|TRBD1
TGTGCCAGCAGACCCACTACAGGGGGGAGTGGGGTCTACACCTTC
CASRPTTGGSGVYTF
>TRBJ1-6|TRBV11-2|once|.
TGTGCCAGCAGCTTAGTCACAGGGAGCTCCTATAATTCACCCCTCCACTTT
CASSLVTGSSYNSPLHF
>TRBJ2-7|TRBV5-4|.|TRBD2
TGTGCCAGCAGGCCCGCCGGGGGGACCCACTCCTACGAGCAGTACTTC
CASRPAGGTHSYEQYF
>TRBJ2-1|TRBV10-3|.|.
TGTGCCATCATGCACGAGAGCTCCTACAATGAGCAGTTCTTC
CAIMHESSYNEQFF
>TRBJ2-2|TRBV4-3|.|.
TGCGCCAGCAGGTGGGACACCGGGGAGCTGTTTTTT
CASRWDTGELFF
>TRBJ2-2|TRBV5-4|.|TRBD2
TGTGCCAGCAGCCCCGGACTAGCGGGAGCTATCGGGGAGCTGTTTTTT
CASSPGLAGAIGELFF
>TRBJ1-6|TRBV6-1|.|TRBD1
TGTGCCAGCAGCGAGCTGGGACAGCCTAATTCACCCCTCCACTTT
CASSELGQPNSPLHF
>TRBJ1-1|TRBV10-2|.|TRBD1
TGCGCCAGCAGGACGACAGGGGTTAGCACTGAAGCTTTCTTT
CASRTTGVSTEAFF
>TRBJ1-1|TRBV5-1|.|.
TGCGCCAGCAGCTTGACGGCGGCGTACACTGAAGCTTTCTTT
CASSLTAAYTEAFF
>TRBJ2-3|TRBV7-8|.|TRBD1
TGTGCCAGCAGCATGACAGGGTTTGGCACAGATACGCAGTATTTT
CASSMTGFGTDTQYF
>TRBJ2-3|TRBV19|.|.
TGTGCCAGTAGTATAGGAGCGTCCGCTAGCACAGATACGCAGTATTTT
CASSIGASASTDTQYF
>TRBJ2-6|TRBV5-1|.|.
TGCGCCAGCAGCTTGATGGCAACTGGGGCCAACGTCCTGACTTTC
CASSLMATGANVLTF
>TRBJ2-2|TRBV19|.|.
TGTGCCAGTAGTATAGTCGGCGGAAGTCCGAACACCGGGGAGCTGTTTTTT
CASSIVGGSPNTGELFF
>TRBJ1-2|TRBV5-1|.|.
TGCGCCAGCAGCTTGGACAGGGACTATGGCTACACCTTC
CASSLDRDYGYTF
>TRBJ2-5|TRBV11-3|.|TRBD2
TGTGCCAGCAGCTCTGGGACTAGCGGGGAACAAGAGACCCAGTACTTC
CASSSGTSGEQETQYF
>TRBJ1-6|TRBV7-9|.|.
TGTGCCAGCAGCGGGGGATTGATAAGGTCACCCCTCCACTTT
CASSGGLIRSPLHF
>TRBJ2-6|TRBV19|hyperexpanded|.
TGTGCCAGTAGTATAGACAACTCTGGGGCCAACGTCCTGACTTTC
CASSIDNSGANVLTF
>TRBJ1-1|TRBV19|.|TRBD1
TGTGCCAGTAGTGTGGACAGGGGGCTTAAAGCTTTCTTT
CASSVDRGLKAFF
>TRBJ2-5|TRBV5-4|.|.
TGTGCCAGCAGCTTGCCGGGCGGTTGGGGCGGGGAGACCCAGTACTTC
CASSLPGGWGGETQYF
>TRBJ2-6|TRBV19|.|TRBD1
TGTGCCAGTAGTACCACAGGGGCTGGGGCCAACGTCCTGACTTTC
CASSTTGAGANVLTF
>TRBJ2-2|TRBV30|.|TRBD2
TGTGCCTGGAGGGAATTAGCGGGAGTAGTTACCGGGGAGCTGTTTTTT
CAWRELAGVVTGELFF
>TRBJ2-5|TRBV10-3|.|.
TGTGCCATCAGTGGAGGAGTCCAAGAGACCCAGTACTTC
CAISGGVQETQYF
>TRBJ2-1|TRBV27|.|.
TGTGCCAGCAGTCCGACTCGTACTGCCCTCCAGTTCTTC
CASSPTRTALQFF
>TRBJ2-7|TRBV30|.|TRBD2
TGTGCCTGGAGTGTTGGGGGGGTATCTGGCGAGCAGTACTTC
CAWSVGGVSGEQYF
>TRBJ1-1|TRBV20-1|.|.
TGCAGTGGAAGGAAGAACACTGAAGCTTTCTTT
CSGRKNTEAFF
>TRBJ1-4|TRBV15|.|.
TGTGCCACCAGCAGAGGAGTTGCTAATGAAAAACTGTTTTTT
CATSRGVANEKLFF
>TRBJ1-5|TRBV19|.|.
TGTGCCAGTAGTATAGATGGGCCCGTTGTGAAAAGCAATCAGCCCCAGCATTTT
CASSIDGPVVKSNQPQHF
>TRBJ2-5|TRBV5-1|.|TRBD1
TGCGCCAGCAGCTTATGGAGGACAGGGGGAGAGGGAGAGACCCAGTACTTC
CASSLWRTGGEGETQYF